These T cell receptor beta chains were read from a single sample in a study of response to subunit inactivated influenza vaccine. TCRdb re-called the RT-PCR reads through MiXCR, storing one row per CDR3 protein. The repertoire holds more than 500,000 distinct CDR3 sequences, 11% seen once, with approximately 10% in the top ten. These data are also associated with another study on T cells expressing NK-cell markers.

Sequenced material: PBMCs from blood, taken on the day of vaccination. The origin of the receptors is a man aged 45-65 years who received an inactivated influenza vaccine. Each CDR3 is given with its conserved first and last residue. A D gene is named only where the DNA matches it firmly. Clone sizes are given selectively: once, few, many, or a class where the clone is expanded.

>TRBJ2-3|TRBD2|few|TRBV20-1
CSARDLAGGGTDTQYF
TGCAGTGCTAGAGATCTAGCGGGAGGGGGCACAGATACGCAGTATTTT
>TRBJ1-2|TRBD1|many|TRBV5-1
CASSFEGAFGYTF
TGCGCCAGCAGCTTCGAGGGGGCATTTGGCTACACCTTC
>TRBJ2-2|.|few|TRBV24-1
CATREAGPTGELFF
TGTGCCACCAGGGAGGCAGGGCCCACCGGGGAGCTGTTTTTT
>TRBJ2-1|TRBD2|few|TRBV6-1
CASRPPGGRGNEQFF
TGTGCCAGCAGACCCCCAGGCGGGAGGGGAAATGAGCAGTTCTTC
>TRBJ2-3|.|few|TRBV14
CASSQEFWGFGTDTQYF
TGTGCCAGCAGCCAAGAGTTTTGGGGGTTTGGCACAGATACGCAGTATTTT
>TRBJ2-1|.|many|TRBV5-1
CASSSRQRASSYNEQFF
TGCGCCAGCAGCTCGAGACAGCGGGCCAGCTCCTACAATGAGCAGTTCTTC
>TRBJ1-4|.|.|TRBV11-2
CASSLHENTNEKLFF
TGTGCCAGCAGCTTGCATGAGAACACTAATGAAAAACTGTTTTTT
>TRBJ2-3|.|few|TRBV4-1
CASSQGPLATDTQYF
TGCGCCAGCAGCCAAGGACCACTAGCAACAGATACGCAGTATTTT
>TRBJ1-2|.|few|TRBV4-1
CASSREVGGIFGYTF
TGCGCCAGCAGCCGAGAGGTGGGCGGGATATTTGGCTACACCTTC
>TRBJ2-6|.|few|TRBV10-3
CATGQPSGANVLTF
TGTGCCACAGGACAGCCCTCTGGGGCCAACGTCCTGACTTTC
>TRBJ1-1|TRBD1|.|TRBV20-1
CSADRAREAFF
TGCAGTGCCGACAGGGCCCGGGAAGCTTTCTTT
>TRBJ1-2|TRBD1|.|TRBV6-2/TRBV6-3
CASSYSWTGANGYTF
TGTGCCAGCAGTTACTCCTGGACAGGGGCGAATGGCTACACCTTC
>TRBJ2-5|.|few|TRBV11-2
CASSLDVQAQETQYF
TGTGCCAGCAGCTTAGACGTTCAGGCCCAAGAGACCCAGTACTTC
>TRBJ2-7|.|few|TRBV21-1
CASSRDPAPEDEQYF
TGTGCCAGCAGCAGAGACCCAGCACCGGAGGACGAGCAGTACTTC
>TRBJ2-1|.|many|TRBV4-2
CASSQTQQGEINEQFF
TGTGCCAGCAGCCAAACACAACAGGGTGAGATCAATGAGCAGTTCTTC
>TRBJ2-7|.|few|TRBV3-1
CASSQVTSRTYEQYF
TGTGCCAGCAGCCAAGTCACTAGCAGAACCTACGAGCAGTACTTC
>TRBJ2-7|.|.|TRBV3-1
CASSLYGGGAKYEQYF
TGTGCCAGCAGCCTTTACGGTGGTGGGGCAAAATACGAGCAGTACTTC
>TRBJ2-1|.|.|TRBV6-1
CASTQAAANEQFF
TGTGCCAGCACCCAAGCGGCAGCTAATGAGCAGTTCTTC
>TRBJ2-1|.|few|TRBV3-1
CASSPADFYNEQFF
TGTGCCAGCAGCCCCGCGGACTTCTACAATGAGCAGTTCTTC
>TRBJ2-2|.|few|TRBV18
CASSPTEETGELFF
TGTGCCAGCTCACCAACGGAAGAGACCGGGGAGCTGTTTTTT
>TRBJ2-7|.|many|TRBV5-1
CASSNLAKTYEQYF
TGCGCCAGCAGCAACCTAGCGAAGACCTACGAGCAGTACTTC
>TRBJ1-4|.|.|TRBV27
CASRILGGQESNEKLFF
TGTGCCAGCAGAATCCTGGGAGGTCAGGAAAGTAATGAAAAACTGTTTTTT
>TRBJ2-4|.|few|TRBV12-3/TRBV12-4
CASSSRQVGANIQYF
TGTGCCAGCAGTTCCAGACAGGTTGGTGCGAACATTCAGTACTTC
>TRBJ2-7|.|.|TRBV7-2
CASSFGQSQSEQYF
TGTGCCAGCAGCTTTGGACAGAGCCAAAGCGAGCAGTACTTC
>TRBJ1-2|TRBD1|.|TRBV28
CASSFFSDRFYGYTF
TGTGCCAGCAGTTTTTTCTCGGACAGGTTCTATGGCTACACCTTC
>TRBJ1-3|.|.|TRBV19
CASSIGWRGKKTGNTIYF
TGTGCCAGTAGTATTGGATGGAGGGGGAAGAAGACTGGAAACACCATATATTTT
>TRBJ2-2|.|few|TRBV12-3/TRBV12-4
CASHSTENTGELFF
TGTGCCAGCCACAGCACGGAGAACACCGGGGAGCTGTTTTTT
>TRBJ2-3|.|many|TRBV12-3/TRBV12-4
CASTEFSTDTQYF
TGTGCCAGCACCGAATTTAGCACAGATACGCAGTATTTT
>TRBJ1-1|TRBD1|.|TRBV25-1
CASSGNNRDRGTEAFF
TGTGCCAGCAGTGGAAATAACCGGGACAGGGGCACTGAAGCTTTCTTT
>TRBJ2-1|.|few|TRBV28
CASSLFAGAALQFF
TGTGCCAGCAGTTTATTCGCGGGGGCCGCTCTGCAGTTCTTC
>TRBJ1-6|.|.|TRBV20-1
CSASAGAGNSPLHF
TGCAGTGCTAGCGCGGGCGCCGGGAATTCACCCCTCCACTTT
>TRBJ2-7|.|few|TRBV30
CAWSGVYYEQYF
TGTGCCTGGAGTGGTGTGTACTACGAGCAGTACTTC
>TRBJ1-4|.|.|TRBV7-8
CASSRGRTVEKLFF
TGTGCCAGCAGCCGGGGACGGACGGTTGAAAAACTGTTTTTT
>TRBJ1-1|TRBD1|few|TRBV7-9
CASSLAQGVPPEAFF
TGTGCCAGCAGCTTAGCTCAGGGGGTTCCTCCTGAAGCTTTCTTT
>TRBJ2-3|.|.|TRBV5-6
CASSPAWGADTQYF
TGTGCCAGCAGCCCTGCGTGGGGCGCGGATACGCAGTATTTT
>TRBJ2-1|.|many|TRBV7-9
CASSKNEQFF
TGTGCCAGCAGCAAAAATGAGCAGTTCTTC
>TRBJ2-7|TRBD2|.|TRBV11-2
CASSLEFAGVVGEQYF
TGTGCCAGCAGCTTAGAGTTTGCGGGGGTAGTGGGCGAGCAGTACTTC
>TRBJ2-3|.|.|TRBV29-1
CSVKQGADTQYF
TGCAGCGTTAAACAGGGTGCAGATACGCAGTATTTT
>TRBJ2-3|TRBD2|many|TRBV5-1
CASRNAGTSRDTQYF
TGCGCCAGCAGGAATGCCGGGACTAGCAGGGATACGCAGTATTTT
>TRBJ2-2|.|many|TRBV12-3/TRBV12-4
CASSFVQGPTGELFF
TGTGCCAGCAGTTTTGTGCAGGGGCCCACCGGGGAGCTGTTTTTT
>TRBJ1-2|.|few|TRBV7-9
CASSRGGGPYGYTF
TGTGCCAGCAGCCGAGGCGGGGGCCCCTATGGCTACACCTTC
>TRBJ2-3|.|.|TRBV5-1
CASSLEGPLTTDTQYF
TGCGCCAGCAGCTTGGAGGGACCCTTGACCACAGATACGCAGTATTTT
>TRBJ2-3|.|once|TRBV4-3
CASSQDEGSTDTQYF
TGCGCCAGCAGCCAAGACGAGGGAAGTACGGATACGCAGTATTTT
>TRBJ2-5|TRBD2|.|TRBV6-1
CASSEICGTSGSRETQYF
TGTGCCAGCAGTGAAATATGCGGGACTAGCGGGAGTCGGGAGACCCAGTACTTC
>TRBJ1-1|.|few|TRBV18
CASSPLGALTEAFF
TGTGCCAGCTCACCACTGGGGGCTTTGACTGAAGCTTTCTTT